This T cell receptor (beta chain) was obtained from a study of Ad26.COV2.S vaccination and SARS-CoV-2 variants. Produced via immunoSEQ multiplex PCR; TCRdb's table is partial and in-frame only. Found here are about 680,000 clones, 80% to 90% of them singletons; the top ten hold over 1.3%. V was trimmed by 2 bases and J by 4 bases, leaving 9 bases between them. The germline gives CDR1 LGHDT, CDR2 YNNKEL (reference sequence). The CDR3 extends over 14 amino acids. Noted treatment: 19 received Ad26.COV2.S at low or high dose, single or two shots; 5 received placebo; per-sample allocation not given. Repertoires come from day 63 after the first vaccine or placebo injection.

This clonotype originated in a person aged 18-60 years who received the Ad26.COV2.S COVID-19 vaccine or a placebo. The material sequenced was peripheral blood, taken in a trial of Ad26.COV2.S vaccine versus placebo. The chain recombines TRBV3-1 (or the pseudogene TRBV3-2) with TRBJ1-5, with D tentatively TRBD1 (5 bases). The CDR3 DNA sequence: TGTGCCAGCAGCCAAACAGGCTTTAATCAGCCCCAGCATTTT. It translates to CASSQTGFNQPQHF.